A single sample gave rise to the 10 T cell receptor beta chains below, sequenced in a study. MiXCR, run by TCRdb on the RT-PCR reads, gives a single entry per CDR3 protein. The table has hundreds of thousands of distinct CDR3 sequences, more than 13% seen once; the top ten hold 3.6%. Sequenced: memory CD4+ T cells from blood. These receptor sequences come from a female donor in good health, serving as a healthy control.

This clonotype was recorded a few times. The chain is built from TRBV3-1 and TRBJ2-5; 7 nucleotides agree with TRBD1. Germline values: CDR1 LGHDT, CDR2 YNNKEL (reference sequence). The V gene end was trimmed by 3 bases and the J gene end by 14 bases; junction bases not matched to a gene: 15. The CDR3 spans 14 residues. DNA of the CDR3: TGTGCCAGCAGCCAGCCCGATATGTCGGGACAGAGCTACTTC. Protein sequence: CASSQPDMSGQSYF.

Ten or more counts support this clonotype. The genes are TRBV20-1 and TRBJ2-4, with TRBD1 matching 9 bases. Germline trimming cut 4 bases from V and 15 bases from J; bases unmatched to any gene: 7. The CDR3 has 11 residues. Per the germline V gene, CDR1 is DFQATT and CDR2 is SNEGSKA (reference sequence). CDR3 region: CSATVTGGWYF. The CDR3 bases are TGCAGTGCTACCGTGACAGGGGGTTGGTACTTC.

This clonotype has a count of ten or more. This chain links TRBV6-6 with TRBJ2-3; 7 nucleotides line up with TRBD2. In germline, CDR1 is MNHNY, CDR2 SVGAGI (reference sequence). Trimming at V came to 6 bases and at J to 7 bases, leaving 13 bases not matched to a gene. The CDR3 length is 15 residues. CDR3 nucleotide sequence: TGTGCCAGCAGCTCCGGAGGCGGGGGTACAAATACGCAGTATTTT. Translation gives CASSSGGGGTNTQYF.

There are a few counts of this clonotype. CDR3 region: CSARVQLKMNTEAFF. CDR3 DNA: TGCAGTGCTAGGGTTCAGTTAAAGATGAACACTGAAGCTTTCTTT. The chain combines TRBV20-1 with TRBJ1-1, with D uncertain. Looked up from germline, CDR1 is DFQATT and CDR2 is SNEGSKA (reference sequence). CDR3 length equals 15 residues. The germline V and J ends were trimmed by 3 bases and 0 bases, with 14 bases remaining between them.

The rearrangement links TRBV19 to TRBJ1-5; a weak D match, TRBD1 (5 bases). Germline CDR1 reads LNHDA; CDR2 reads SQIVND (reference sequence). The CDR3 spans 14 residues. Trimming removed 4 bases from V and 1 base from J, with 8 bases in between. The CDR3 sequence is CASSTEGSNQPQHF. The CDR3, as DNA: TGTGCCAGTAGTACGGAGGGGAGCAATCAGCCCCAGCATTTT. The full variable domain, its missing parts supplied by reference TRBV19 and TRBJ1-5, is DGGITQSPKYLFRKEGQNVTLSCEQNLNHDAMYWYRQDPGQGLRLIYYSQIVNDFQKGDIAEGYSVSREKKESFPLTVTSAQKNPTAFYLCASSTEGSNQPQHFGDGTRLSIL.

This clonotype was recorded many times. This sequence joins TRBV10-3 and TRBJ2-2; TRBD2 matches 11 bases. The CDR3 length is 17 residues. CDR1 ENHRY and CDR2 SYGVKD come from the germline V gene. The V segment lost 6 bases and the J segment 5 bases; nucleotides outside the gene matches: 11. CDR3 residues: CAISSASIAGGTGELFF. The CDR3 nucleotides are TGTGCCATCAGCTCCGCTTCTATAGCGGGAGGGACCGGGGAGCTGTTTTTT.

This clonotype was recorded at least ten times. The genes are TRBV20-1 and TRBJ2-3; 8 bases match TRBD2. The CDR3 sequence is 15 residues long. The germline V gene has CDR1 DFQATT and CDR2 SNEGSKA (reference sequence). V lost 4 bases, J lost 2 bases, and 8 bases stayed unmatched. DNA of the CDR3: TGCAGTGCTACGATAACTAGCGGTAACACAGATACGCAGTATTTT. This translates into CSATITSGNTDTQYF.

This clonotype was recorded a few times. V and J are TRBV7-2 and TRBJ2-3; D might be TRBD2 (6 bases). This CDR3 contains 15 residues. CDR1 and CDR2 from the germline V gene are SGHTA and FQGNSA. V gave up 5 bases and J gave up 7 bases, with 19 bases separating them. CDR3 sequence (DNA): TGTGCCAGCAGCCCCCCGGGGGTAGTGAGCAATACGCAGTATTTT. Protein sequence: CASSPPGVVSNTQYF.

In its sample, this clonotype was seen many times. This chain links TRBV3-1 with TRBJ2-6, with a possible D match to TRBD1 (5 bases). Trimming removed 3 bases from V and 0 bases from J, with 6 bases in between. The germline CDR1 and CDR2 sequences are LGHDT and YNNKEL (reference sequence). This CDR3 spans 15 amino acids. CDR3 sequence reads: CASSHRDSGANVLTF. The CDR3 nucleotides are TGTGCCAGCAGCCACAGGGACTCTGGGGCCAACGTCCTGACTTTC. Filled out from reference TRBV3-1 and TRBJ2-6, the complete variable domain reads DTAVSQTPKYLVTQMGNDKSIKCEQNLGHDTMYWYKQDSKKFLKIMFSYNNKELIINETVPNRFSPKSPDKAHLNLHINSLELGDSAVYFCASSHRDSGANVLTFGAGSRLTVL.

This clonotype was picked up many times. The chain has TRBV4-3 and TRBJ1-1, with D perhaps TRBD1 (6 bases). Trimming left V 0 bases short and J 6 bases short, with 20 bases between. CDR3 length equals 17 residues. The germline V gene encodes CDR1 LGHNA and CDR2 YSLEER. The CDR3 spells CASSQDFSLFRGSEAFF. The CDR3 coding sequence is TGCGCCAGCAGCCAAGATTTTTCTTTATTCAGGGGCTCTGAAGCTTTCTTT.